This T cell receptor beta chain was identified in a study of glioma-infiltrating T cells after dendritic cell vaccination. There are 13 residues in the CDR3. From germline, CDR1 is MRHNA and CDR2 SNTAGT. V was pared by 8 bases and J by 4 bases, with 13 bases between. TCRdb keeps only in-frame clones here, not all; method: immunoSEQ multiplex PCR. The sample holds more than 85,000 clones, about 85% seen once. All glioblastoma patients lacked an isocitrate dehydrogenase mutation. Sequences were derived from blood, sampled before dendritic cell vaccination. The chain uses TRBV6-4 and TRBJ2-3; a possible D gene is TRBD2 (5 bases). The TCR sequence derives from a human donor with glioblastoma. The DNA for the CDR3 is TGTGCCAGCTCCCGCGCGGGTTCAGATACGCAGTATTTT. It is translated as CASSRAGSDTQYF.